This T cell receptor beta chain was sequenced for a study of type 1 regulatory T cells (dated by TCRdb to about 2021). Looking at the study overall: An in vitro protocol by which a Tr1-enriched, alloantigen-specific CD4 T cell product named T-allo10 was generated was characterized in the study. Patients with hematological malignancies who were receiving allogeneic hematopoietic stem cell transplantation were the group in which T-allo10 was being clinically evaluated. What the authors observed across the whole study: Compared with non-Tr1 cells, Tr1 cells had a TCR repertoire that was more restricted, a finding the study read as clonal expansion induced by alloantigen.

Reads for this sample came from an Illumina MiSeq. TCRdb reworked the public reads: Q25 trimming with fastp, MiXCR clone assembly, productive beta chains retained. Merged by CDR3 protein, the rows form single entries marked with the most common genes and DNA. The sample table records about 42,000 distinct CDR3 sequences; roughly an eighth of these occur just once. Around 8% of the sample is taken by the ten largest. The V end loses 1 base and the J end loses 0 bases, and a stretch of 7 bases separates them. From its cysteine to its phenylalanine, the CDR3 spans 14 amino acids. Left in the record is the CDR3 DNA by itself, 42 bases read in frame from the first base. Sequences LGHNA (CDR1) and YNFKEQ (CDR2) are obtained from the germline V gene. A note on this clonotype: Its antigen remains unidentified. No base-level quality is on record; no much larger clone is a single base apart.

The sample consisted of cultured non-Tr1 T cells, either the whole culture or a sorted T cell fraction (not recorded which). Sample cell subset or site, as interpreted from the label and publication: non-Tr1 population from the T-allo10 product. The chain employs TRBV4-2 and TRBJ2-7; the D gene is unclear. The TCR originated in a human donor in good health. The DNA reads TGTGCCAGCAGCCAAGTACCCCTCTCCTACGAGCAGTACTTC. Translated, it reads CASSQVPLSYEQYF.